This section outlines one TCR beta chain sequence together with its context. The antigen this receptor binds is unknown. There are no base qualities to consult, and no much larger clone falls within one base. This entry is derived from a study of blood T cell repertoires in COVID-19 (dated by TCRdb to 2019 to 2021). In terms of the full investigation: Collaborator samples came from the United States, Italy and Spain and covered acute and convalescent phases of COVID-19. The prospective study material was composed of cDNA or gDNA derived from T cells, B-cell-depleted T cells, or PBMCs. The dataset comprised deeply sampled blood TCRbeta repertoires from subjects exposed to, actively infected with, or recovered from COVID-19. The repertoires were released in a freely available public database meant as a resource for research on the immune response to SARS-CoV-2. Samples were obtained from the ongoing ImmuneRACE study (first 160 participants) and from roughly 1,300 subjects provided by 6 global collaborators. Sample metadata almost always included a de-identified subject ID, COVID-19 status, age in years and sex. Where HLA class I and class II types were available, the types were taken from metadata supplied by the sample provider, not from assay-based typing.

Each collaborating institution followed its own protocols to collect whole blood in K2EDTA tubes. For TCRbeta analysis, collaborators shipped samples in one of three forms: frozen whole blood, isolated PBMCs, or DNA extracted from either of those sample types. Results the study describes overall, beyond this receptor: The amount of clinical and demographic metadata varied by source and participant and was provided uncurated.

TCRbeta CDR3 regions were amplified from genomic DNA using the immunoSEQ Assay, a bias-controlled multiplex PCR. Turning to the authors' computational methods: The number of nucleated cells in each sample was estimated by amplification of reference gene primers within the assay. To quantify the absolute abundance of each unique TCRbeta CDR3 rearrangement, sequence reads were collapsed and filtered. For each sample, productive Simpson clonality was calculated as the square root of Simpson's diversity index across productive rearrangements. The table was pulled from immuneACCESS by TCRdb, which kept in-frame rearrangements only. Such tables lose some clones; where checked, under half of the loss comes from unresolved V genes, and the rest has no known cause. The D gene and trimming were derived from the DNA, and the V and J assignments and clone size from that table. The table for this sample lists more than 65,000 clones; roughly 84% of them were counted only once. The top ten hold 3.5% of the sample.

Sequenced input: peripheral blood. This sequence was found in a man aged 50-59 years with acute or convalescent COVID-19.

The CDR3 sequence is CASSQGAGLAKNIQYF. The DNA sequence is as follows: TGCGCCAGCAGCCAAGGAGCGGGGCTAGCCAAAAACATTCAGTACTTC. The chain links TRBV4-1 with TRBJ2-4; 7 bases in the junction line up with TRBD2. The CDR3 spans 16 residues, from the cysteine through the phenylalanine. The DNA shown is the 48-base CDR3, in frame from base 1. CDR1 and CDR2, looked up from the germline V gene, are MGHRA and YSYEKL. Germline trimming: 1 base from V, 0 bases from J; junction bases outside gene matches: 3.